This is a list of T cell receptor beta chains from one sample in a study of beta chain features in type 1 diabetes. The protocol was immunoSEQ multiplex PCR, while the TCRdb copy is restricted to in-frame clones and leaves out a portion. Of around 500,000 clones listed, roughly an eighth were seen once; the top ten hold less than 0.06%. What was sequenced was naive CD4+ T cells from blood. The receptor source for this set is a woman aged 18-30 years in good health. Each CDR3 is given with its conserved first and last residue. The order of the fields is D gene, clone size, J gene, V gene, CDR3 protein, CDR3 DNA. A D gene is named only where the DNA matches it firmly. Clone size is given for some rows only: seen once, a few or many times, or a class if the clone is expanded.

>TRBD1|few|TRBJ1-1|TRBV27
CASSPPDRVYTEAFF
TGTGCCAGCAGTCCACCAGACAGGGTGTACACTGAAGCTTTCTTT
>.|few|TRBJ2-2|TRBV29-1
CSVTRGSSANTGELFF
TGCAGCGTCACACGGGGGTCGAGCGCGAACACCGGGGAGCTGTTTTTT
>.|few|TRBJ1-2|TRBV29-1
CSVESPNYGYTF
TGCAGCGTTGAATCCCCTAACTATGGCTACACCTTC
>TRBD1|.|TRBJ2-5|TRBV18
CASSPGQAGQETQYF
TGTGCCAGCTCACCGGGACAGGCGGGCCAAGAGACCCAGTACTTC
>.|.|TRBJ2-1|TRBV28
CASSTAAGSKENEQFF
TGTGCCAGCAGCACAGCGGCAGGGTCGAAGGAAAATGAGCAGTTCTTC
>.|few|TRBJ1-1|TRBV7-9
CASSKQVQTEAFF
TGTGCCAGCAGCAAACAGGTCCAAACTGAAGCTTTCTTT
>TRBD1|.|TRBJ2-5|TRBV7-9
CASSLIVVTGSKETQYF
TGTGCCAGCAGCTTAATCGTTGTGACAGGGAGTAAAGAGACCCAGTACTTC
>.|few|TRBJ2-7|TRBV29-1
CSVRPLGLVGEQYF
TGCAGCGTTAGGCCGTTGGGGCTAGTAGGCGAGCAGTACTTC
>.|.|TRBJ2-3|TRBV18
CASSTSTDTQYF
TGTGCCAGCTCGACTAGCACAGATACGCAGTATTTT
>.|.|TRBJ1-1|TRBV7-9
CASSVAPYRANTEAFF
TGTGCCAGCAGCGTCGCCCCTTACAGGGCAAACACTGAAGCTTTCTTT
>.|.|TRBJ1-6|TRBV4-1
CASSQVDRRASYNSPLHF
TGCGCCAGCAGCCAAGTAGACCGACGAGCCTCCTATAATTCACCCCTCCACTTT
>TRBD1|.|TRBJ2-1|TRBV18
CASSPTGFREQFF
TGTGCCAGCTCACCGACAGGGTTCCGTGAGCAGTTCTTC
>.|.|TRBJ2-5|TRBV4-3
CASSQDGRLSETQYF
TGCGCCAGCAGCCAAGATGGGCGATTGAGCGAGACCCAGTACTTC
>TRBD1|.|TRBJ2-7|TRBV25-1
CASSESRGRYEQYF
TGTGCCAGCAGTGAATCGAGGGGGCGGTACGAGCAGTACTTC
>TRBD1|.|TRBJ1-2|TRBV29-1
CSAAGGLQGSNYGYTF
TGCAGCGCCGCCGGGGGCCTACAGGGGTCGAACTATGGCTACACCTTC
>TRBD1|few|TRBJ2-3|TRBV5-1
CASSGQGVTDTQYF
TGCGCCAGCAGCGGTCAGGGGGTCACAGATACGCAGTATTTT
>.|.|TRBJ1-5|TRBV7-2
CASSLRRGGQPQHF
TGTGCCAGCAGCTTACGCAGGGGAGGGCAGCCCCAGCATTTT
>TRBD1|few|TRBJ2-7|TRBV27
CASRARDSSYEQYF
TGTGCCAGCAGAGCCCGGGACAGCTCCTACGAGCAGTACTTC
>.|.|TRBJ2-5|TRBV28
CASSLYAGTETQYF
TGTGCCAGCAGTTTATATGCGGGGACGGAGACCCAGTACTTC
>TRBD2|.|TRBJ2-5|TRBV11-2
CASGFFRYSGRLQETQYF
TGTGCCAGCGGATTCTTCCGATATAGCGGGAGACTACAAGAGACCCAGTACTTC
>.|few|TRBJ1-6|TRBV6-5
CASSLGHSPLHF
TGTGCCAGCAGTCTGGGGCATTCACCCCTCCACTTT
>.|.|TRBJ2-7|TRBV29-1
CSVETASYEQYF
TGCAGCGTTGAAACTGCCTCCTACGAGCAGTACTTC
>TRBD1|.|TRBJ1-6|TRBV7-2
CASSVGQGYNSPLHF
TGTGCCAGCAGCGTCGGACAGGGGTATAATTCACCCCTCCACTTT
>.|few|TRBJ2-1|TRBV9
CASSVAGLNNEQFF
TGTGCCAGCAGCGTAGCCGGCTTAAACAATGAGCAGTTCTTC
>.|.|TRBJ2-2|TRBV19
CASRGYKRDENTGELFF
TGTGCCAGTAGGGGCTACAAACGGGACGAGAACACCGGGGAGCTGTTTTTT
>.|few|TRBJ1-2|TRBV25-1
CASSESGRGYGYTF
TGTGCCAGCAGTGAATCTGGCAGGGGCTATGGCTACACCTTC
>.|.|TRBJ2-2|TRBV6-5
CASSLLQPTGELFF
TGTGCCAGCAGTTTACTACAGCCTACCGGGGAGCTGTTTTTT
>.|.|TRBJ2-1|TRBV27
CASSPGSSATYNEQFF
TGTGCCAGCAGTCCGGGTTCTAGCGCTACCTACAATGAGCAGTTCTTC
>TRBD1|few|TRBJ2-1|TRBV19
CASSIRDRESGEQFF
TGTGCCAGTAGCATCCGGGACAGGGAATCAGGAGAGCAGTTCTTC
>TRBD2|few|TRBJ2-4|TRBV2
CATQGLARNIQYF
TGTGCCACCCAGGGACTAGCGAGAAACATTCAGTACTTC
>.|once|TRBJ2-7|TRBV2
CASSARYREQYF
TGTGCCAGCAGTGCGAGGTACCGCGAGCAGTACTTC
>TRBD1|few|TRBJ2-4|TRBV28
CASSSGQLRSKNIQYF
TGTGCCAGCAGTTCGGGACAGCTTAGAAGCAAAAACATTCAGTACTTC
>.|.|TRBJ2-2|TRBV7-2
CASSARMRTGELFF
TGTGCCAGCAGCGCCCGGATGAGAACCGGGGAGCTGTTTTTT
>TRBD2|few|TRBJ2-3|TRBV29-1
CSVEPSGRGTDTQYF
TGCAGCGTTGAACCTAGCGGGAGGGGCACAGATACGCAGTATTTT
>TRBD1|few|TRBJ1-3|TRBV4-1
CASSRDRGNTIYF
TGCGCCAGCAGCCGGGACAGAGGAAACACCATATATTTT
>TRBD1|few|TRBJ2-1|TRBV4-1
CASSPILQGAGEQFF
TGCGCCAGCAGCCCCATCTTACAGGGGGCAGGCGAGCAGTTCTTC
>.|.|TRBJ2-1|TRBV18
CASSAGFSSYNEQFF
TGTGCCAGCTCAGCAGGGTTCAGCTCCTACAATGAGCAGTTCTTC
>.|few|TRBJ2-2|TRBV4-2
CASSQVSDGTGELFF
TGTGCCAGCAGCCAAGTCTCGGACGGCACCGGGGAGCTGTTTTTT
>.|few|TRBJ1-2|TRBV29-1
CSVDPGPSGRGYTF
TGCAGCGTTGACCCTGGACCCTCGGGGAGGGGCTACACCTTC
>TRBD2|.|TRBJ2-2|TRBV14
CASSHLAGLETGELFF
TGTGCCAGCAGCCATCTAGCGGGACTGGAGACCGGGGAGCTGTTTTTT
>.|.|TRBJ2-3|TRBV7-2
CASSLRTNTDTQYF
TGTGCCAGCAGCCTTAGGACAAACACAGATACGCAGTATTTT
>.|few|TRBJ1-4|TRBV29-1
CSARPRGHEKLFF
TGCAGCGCCAGGCCTCGAGGGCATGAAAAACTGTTTTTT
>.|few|TRBJ1-3|TRBV7-9
CASRRGSGNTIYF
TGTGCCAGCAGGCGGGGATCCGGAAACACCATATATTTT
>.|few|TRBJ1-3|TRBV7-2
CASSLVGTHSGNTIYF
TGTGCCAGCAGCTTAGTGGGGACCCACTCTGGAAACACCATATATTTT
>TRBD2|few|TRBJ2-1|TRBV7-9
CASSLELAGSNEQFF
TGTGCCAGCAGCTTAGAACTAGCGGGTTCCAATGAGCAGTTCTTC
>TRBD1|.|TRBJ1-2|TRBV29-1
CSVENRGWYGYTF
TGCAGCGTTGAAAACAGGGGGTGGTATGGCTACACCTTC